The table lists the clone carrying this TCR beta chain with a count of one. Sequencing was performed with immunoSEQ multiplex PCR; in TCRdb, only in-frame clones are kept and a portion is missing. The sample lists 150,000 to 200,000 clones, roughly 86% occurring once. This entry belongs to a study of blood T cell repertoires in COVID-19. The TCR was taken from a man in his forties or fifties with active or convalescent COVID-19. The specimen was peripheral blood.

As DNA, the CDR3 is TGTGCCAGCAGCGTAGAGTGGGGCCTCTCCTACGAGCAGTACTTC. Translated: CASSVEWGLSYEQYF. This sequence joins TRBV9 and TRBJ2-7, with D perhaps matching TRBD1 (5 bases). CDR3 length equals 15 residues. Trimming left V 0 bases short and J 0 bases short, with 10 bases between. CDR1 is SGDLS and CDR2 is YYNGEE in the germline V gene.